A single T cell receptor beta chain is shown here with its context. This specimen comes from a study of shared clonotypes between healthy human individuals. Only in-frame clones appear in the TCRdb table, and some are missing; sequencing was by immunoSEQ multiplex PCR. This repertoire shows about 1.1 million clones, 75% to 80% found once; its top ten account for roughly 0.62%. Healthy HIV-negative adults without recent acute infections or vaccinations served as donors. There are 13 residues in the CDR3. Per germline, CDR1 SEHNR and CDR2 FQNEAQ (reference sequence). The germline V and J ends were trimmed by 5 bases and 1 base, with 8 bases remaining between them.

This clonotype originated in a young man in good health. Some clones in this sample may be carry-over from other donors' samples. Sequencing input: memory CD4+ T cells from PBMCs. Documented subset: CD45RA-negative fraction. V is TRBV7-9 and J is TRBJ1-1; possibly TRBD1 for D (5 bases). CDR3 region: CASSMTANTEAFF. The CDR3 DNA sequence: TGTGCCAGCAGCATGACAGCGAACACTGAAGCTTTCTTT.